The following is a TCR beta chain sequence with its context. The time point is: newly diagnosed GD, antithyroid drugs for less than 3 months. Construction of the TCR library relied on RNA isolated from PBMCs. The TCR beta library used iRepertoire HTBI primers with Arm-PCR amplification of CDR3. As processed by the authors: Among the samples, around 60 TRBV and 14 to 15 TRBJ segments were identified. TCRdb processed the multiplex PCR reads anew with MiXCR; each CDR3 protein has one entry. These V and J calls rely on TCRdb rather than the paper's analysis. The repertoire holds 400,000 to 550,000 distinct CDR3 sequences, with about a sixth as singletons. CDR1 and CDR2 from the germline V gene are SGHTA and FQGNSA. Between the trimmed V and J ends, which lost 5 bases and 6 bases, there was a span of 21 bases. The CDR3 loop spans 16 amino acids. The source of the sample is a study of regulatory T cells in long-lasting Graves disease.

This sample also belongs to another study, concerning T cells in Graves' hyperthyroidism and ophthalmopathy.

The J gene is TRBJ2-3, the V gene TRBV7-2; possibly TRBD2 for D (7 bases). The sample was peripheral blood mononuclear cells (PBMCs), taken at new diagnosis, from a patient treated with antithyroid drugs. This sequence was found in a woman in her 30s with Graves disease. CDR3 nucleotides: TGTGCCAGCAGCGGCCAAAGAGGGGGGGCGCTGGATACGCAGTATTTT. Encoded protein: CASSGQRGGALDTQYF.